This T cell receptor (beta chain) appears in the sequencing data of a study of blood T cell repertoires in COVID-19. Assay: immunoSEQ multiplex PCR; the TCRdb copy retains only in-frame clones and omits some. Of some 210,000 clones in the sample, roughly 90% were seen once. Self-reported history from a screening survey and questionnaire set each donor's cohort. Germline V gene sequence: CDR1 SGHTA, CDR2 FQGNSA. Trimming shortened V by 3 bases and J by 5 bases, and 13 bases separated the two germline ends. This CDR3 has 14 residues. This receptor was obtained from a man younger than 30 with acute COVID-19. The V call is TRBV7-2, the J call TRBJ1-2, with D maybe TRBD1 (5 bases). Sequenced sample: PBMCs or T cells enriched from blood (not recorded which). DNA for the CDR3: TGTGCCAGCAGCTTGGCAGGGCCATTTTATGGCTACACCTTC. Residues: CASSLAGPFYGYTF.